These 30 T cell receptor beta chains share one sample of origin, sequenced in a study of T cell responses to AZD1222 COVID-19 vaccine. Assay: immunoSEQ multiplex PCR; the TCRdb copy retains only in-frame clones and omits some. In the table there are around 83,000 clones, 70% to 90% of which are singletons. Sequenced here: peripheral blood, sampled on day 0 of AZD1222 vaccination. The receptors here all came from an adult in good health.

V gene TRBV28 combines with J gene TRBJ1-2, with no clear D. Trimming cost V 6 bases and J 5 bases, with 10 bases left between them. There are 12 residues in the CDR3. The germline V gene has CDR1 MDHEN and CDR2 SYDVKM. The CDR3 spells CASRKGPYGYTF. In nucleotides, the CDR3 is TGTGCCAGCAGAAAGGGTCCGTATGGCTACACCTTC.

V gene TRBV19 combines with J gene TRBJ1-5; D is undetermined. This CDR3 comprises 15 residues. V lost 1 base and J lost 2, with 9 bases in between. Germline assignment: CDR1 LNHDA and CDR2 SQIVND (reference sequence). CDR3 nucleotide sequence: TGTGCCAGTAGTATAGGGAAGGGAGGCAATCAGCCCCAGCATTTT. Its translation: CASSIGKGGNQPQHF. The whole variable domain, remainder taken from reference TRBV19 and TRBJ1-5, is DGGITQSPKYLFRKEGQNVTLSCEQNLNHDAMYWYRQDPGQGLRLIYYSQIVNDFQKGDIAEGYSVSREKKESFPLTVTSAQKNPTAFYLCASSIGKGGNQPQHFGDGTRLSIL.

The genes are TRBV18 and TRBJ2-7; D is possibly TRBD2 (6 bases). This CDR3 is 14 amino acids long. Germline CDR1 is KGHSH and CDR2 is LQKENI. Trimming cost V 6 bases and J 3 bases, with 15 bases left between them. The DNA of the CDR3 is TGTGCCAGCTCCCCCCCCTCGGGAGACTACGAGCAGTACTTC. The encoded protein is CASSPPSGDYEQYF.

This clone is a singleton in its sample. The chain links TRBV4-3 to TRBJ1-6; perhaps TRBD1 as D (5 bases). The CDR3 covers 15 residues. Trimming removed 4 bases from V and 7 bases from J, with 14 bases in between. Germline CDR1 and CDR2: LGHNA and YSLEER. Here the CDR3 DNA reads TGCGCCAGCAGCCCAACCTCAGGGTGGAATTCACCCCTCCACTTT. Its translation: CASSPTSGWNSPLHF.

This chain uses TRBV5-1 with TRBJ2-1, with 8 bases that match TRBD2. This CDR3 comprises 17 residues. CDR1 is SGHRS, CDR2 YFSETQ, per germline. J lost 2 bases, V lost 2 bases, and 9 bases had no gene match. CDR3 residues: CASSLLPGLGPYNEQFF. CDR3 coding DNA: TGCGCCAGCAGCTTACTTCCGGGACTAGGGCCCTACAATGAGCAGTTCTTC.

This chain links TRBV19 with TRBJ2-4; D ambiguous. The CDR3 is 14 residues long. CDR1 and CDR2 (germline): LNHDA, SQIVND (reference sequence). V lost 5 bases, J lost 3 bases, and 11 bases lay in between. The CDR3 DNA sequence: TGTGCCAGTAGTCGTAAAGATGGCAAAAACATTCAGTACTTC. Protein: CASSRKDGKNIQYF.

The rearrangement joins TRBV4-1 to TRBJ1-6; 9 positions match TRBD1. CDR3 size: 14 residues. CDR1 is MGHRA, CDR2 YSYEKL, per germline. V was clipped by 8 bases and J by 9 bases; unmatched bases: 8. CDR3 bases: TGCGCCAGCCGCCCGGGACAGGGTAGTTCACCCCTCCACTTT. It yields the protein CASRPGQGSSPLHF.

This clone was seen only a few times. The CDR3 sequence is CATRDREWGSNQPQHF. For the CDR3, the DNA is TGTGCCACGAGGGACAGGGAATGGGGGAGCAATCAGCCCCAGCATTTT. V is TRBV19 and J is TRBJ1-5; 9 nucleotides agree with TRBD1. This CDR3 is built from 16 residues. Germline V gene sequence: CDR1 LNHDA, CDR2 SQIVND (reference sequence). With 10 bases clipped from V and 1 base from J, the junction kept 11 bases outside the gene matches.

In nucleotides, the CDR3 is TGCAGTGTCTTGAGGGAGAACAAGCAGTACTTC. Protein sequence: CSVLRENKQYF. J is TRBJ2-7 and V is TRBV20-1; possible D gene TRBD2, 5 bases. The CDR3 totals 11 residues. The ends were cut back, 7 bases at V and 8 bases at J, with 15 bases in the middle. The germline gives CDR1 DFQATT, CDR2 SNEGSKA (reference sequence).

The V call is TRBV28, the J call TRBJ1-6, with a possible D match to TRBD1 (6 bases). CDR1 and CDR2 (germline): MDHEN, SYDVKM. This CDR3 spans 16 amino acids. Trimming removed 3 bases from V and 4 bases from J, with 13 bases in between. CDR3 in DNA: TGTGCCAGCAGTTTCGGGAGAGGGGGTTATAATTCACCCCTCCACTTT. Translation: CASSFGRGGYNSPLHF.

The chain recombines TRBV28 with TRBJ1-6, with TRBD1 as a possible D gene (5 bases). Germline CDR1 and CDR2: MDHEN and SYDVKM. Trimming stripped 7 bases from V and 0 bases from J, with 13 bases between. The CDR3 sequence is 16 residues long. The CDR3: CASNGGLGSYNSPLHF. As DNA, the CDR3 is TGTGCCAGCAACGGGGGGTTGGGCTCCTATAATTCACCCCTCCACTTT. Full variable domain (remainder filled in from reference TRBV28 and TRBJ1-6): DVKVTQSSRYLVKRTGEKVFLECVQDMDHENMFWYRQDPGLGLRLIYFSYDVKMKEKGDIPEGYSVSREKKERFSLILESASTNQTSMYLCASNGGLGSYNSPLHFGNGTRLTVT.

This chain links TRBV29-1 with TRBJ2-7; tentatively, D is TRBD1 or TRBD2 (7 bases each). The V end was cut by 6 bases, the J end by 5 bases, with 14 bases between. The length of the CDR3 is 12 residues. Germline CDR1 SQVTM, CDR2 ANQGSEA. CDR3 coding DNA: TGCAGCGTGGGGGGGACAGAGGACGAGCAGTACTTC. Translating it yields CSVGGTEDEQYF.

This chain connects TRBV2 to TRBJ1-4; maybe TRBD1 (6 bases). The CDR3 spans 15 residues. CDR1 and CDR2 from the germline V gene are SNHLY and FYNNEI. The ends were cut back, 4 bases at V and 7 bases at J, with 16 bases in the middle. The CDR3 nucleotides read TGTGCCAGCAGTGGGGGGGGCAGGGCTGGTGAAAAACTGTTTTTT. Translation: CASSGGGRAGEKLFF. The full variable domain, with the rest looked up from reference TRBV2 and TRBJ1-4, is EPEVTQTPSHQVTQMGQEVILRCVPISNHLYFYWYRQILGQKVEFLVSFYNNEISEKSEIFDDQFSVERPDGSNFTLKIRSTKLEDSAMYFCASSGGGRAGEKLFFGSGTQLSVL.

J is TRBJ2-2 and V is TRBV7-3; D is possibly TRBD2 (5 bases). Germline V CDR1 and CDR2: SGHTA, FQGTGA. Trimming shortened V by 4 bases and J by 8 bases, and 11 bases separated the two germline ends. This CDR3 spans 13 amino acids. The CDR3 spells CASSSNPGGELFF. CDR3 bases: TGTGCCAGCAGCTCCAACCCGGGGGGGGAGCTGTTTTTT. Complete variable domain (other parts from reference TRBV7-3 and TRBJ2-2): GAGVSQTPSNKVTEKGKYVELRCDPISGHTALYWYRQSLGQGPEFLIYFQGTGAADDSGLPNDRFFAVRPEGSVSTLKIQRTERGDSAVYLCASSSNPGGELFFGEGSRLTVL.

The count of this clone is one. This CDR3 is CASSGQGSDSYNEQFF. The CDR3 nucleotides are TGTGCCAGCAGCGGACAGGGATCCGACTCCTACAATGAGCAGTTCTTC. The V call is TRBV7-9, the J call TRBJ2-1; 8 nucleotides align to TRBD1. CDR1 and CDR2 from the germline V gene are SEHNR and FQNEAQ (reference sequence). This CDR3 has 16 amino acids. With 5 bases clipped from V and 0 bases from J, the junction kept 6 bases outside the gene matches.

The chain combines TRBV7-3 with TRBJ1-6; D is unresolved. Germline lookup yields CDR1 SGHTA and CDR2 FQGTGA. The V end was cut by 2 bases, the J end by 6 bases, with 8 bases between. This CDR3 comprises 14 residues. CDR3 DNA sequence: TGTGCCAGCAGCTTAGGGGAGACTAATTCACCCCTCCACTTT. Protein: CASSLGETNSPLHF.

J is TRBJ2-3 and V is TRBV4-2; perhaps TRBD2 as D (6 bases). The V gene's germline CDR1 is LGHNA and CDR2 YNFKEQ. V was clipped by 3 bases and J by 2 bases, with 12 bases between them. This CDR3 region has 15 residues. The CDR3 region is CASSQDYSLTDTQYF. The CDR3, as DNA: TGTGCCAGCAGCCAGGACTATTCTCTCACAGATACGCAGTATTTT.

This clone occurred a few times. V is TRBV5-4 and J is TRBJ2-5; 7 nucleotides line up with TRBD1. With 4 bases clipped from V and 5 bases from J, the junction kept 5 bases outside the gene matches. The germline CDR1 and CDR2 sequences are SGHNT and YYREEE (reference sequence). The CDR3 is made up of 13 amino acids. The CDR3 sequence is CASSIRQGETQYF. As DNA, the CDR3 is TGTGCCAGCAGCATCAGACAGGGTGAGACCCAGTACTTC.

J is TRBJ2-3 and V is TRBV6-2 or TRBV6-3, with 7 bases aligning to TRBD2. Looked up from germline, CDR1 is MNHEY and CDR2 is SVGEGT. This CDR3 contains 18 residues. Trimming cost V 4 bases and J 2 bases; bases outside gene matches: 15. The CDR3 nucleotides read TGTGCCAGCAGTTTAGGGGACGTCGGACTAGTAGTCACAGATACGCAGTATTTT. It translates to CASSLGDVGLVVTDTQYF.

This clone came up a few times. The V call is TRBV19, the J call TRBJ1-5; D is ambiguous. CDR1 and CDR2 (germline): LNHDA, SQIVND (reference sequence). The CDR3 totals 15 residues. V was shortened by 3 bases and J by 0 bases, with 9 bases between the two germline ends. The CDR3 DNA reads TGTGCCAGTAGTATTAGTGGTTATAGCAATCAGCCCCAGCATTTT. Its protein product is CASSISGYSNQPQHF.

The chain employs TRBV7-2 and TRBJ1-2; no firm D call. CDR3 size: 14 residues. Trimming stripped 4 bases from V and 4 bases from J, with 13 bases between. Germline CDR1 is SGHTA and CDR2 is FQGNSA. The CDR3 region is CASSSSTGSYGYTF. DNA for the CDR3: TGTGCCAGCAGCTCTTCGACGGGAAGCTATGGCTACACCTTC.

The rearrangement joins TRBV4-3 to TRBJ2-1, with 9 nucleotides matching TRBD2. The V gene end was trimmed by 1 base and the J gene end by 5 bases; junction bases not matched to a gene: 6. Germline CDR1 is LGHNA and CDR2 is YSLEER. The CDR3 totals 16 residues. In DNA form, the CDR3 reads TGCGCCAGCAGCCAAGGCCCTAGCGGGGCAAACAATGAGCAGTTCTTC. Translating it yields CASSQGPSGANNEQFF.

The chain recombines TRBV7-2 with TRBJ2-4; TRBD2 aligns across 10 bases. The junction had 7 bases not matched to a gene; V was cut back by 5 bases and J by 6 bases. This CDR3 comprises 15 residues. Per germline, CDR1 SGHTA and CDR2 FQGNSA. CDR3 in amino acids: CASSPIAGGLNIQYF. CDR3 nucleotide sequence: TGTGCCAGCAGCCCAATAGCGGGGGGACTAAACATTCAGTACTTC. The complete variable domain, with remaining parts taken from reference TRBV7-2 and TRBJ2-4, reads GAGVSQSPSNKVTEKGKDVELRCDPISGHTALYWYRQSLGQGLEFLIYFQGNSAPDKSGLPSDRFSAERTGGSVSTLTIQRTQQEDSAVYLCASSPIAGGLNIQYFGAGTRLSVL.

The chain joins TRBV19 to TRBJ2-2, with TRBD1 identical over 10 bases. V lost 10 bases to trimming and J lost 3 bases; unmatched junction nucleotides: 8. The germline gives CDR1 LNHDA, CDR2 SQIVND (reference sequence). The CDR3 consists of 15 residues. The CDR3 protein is CATTPGTGDTGELFF. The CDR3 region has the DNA TGTGCCACCACTCCCGGGACAGGGGACACCGGGGAGCTGTTTTTT.

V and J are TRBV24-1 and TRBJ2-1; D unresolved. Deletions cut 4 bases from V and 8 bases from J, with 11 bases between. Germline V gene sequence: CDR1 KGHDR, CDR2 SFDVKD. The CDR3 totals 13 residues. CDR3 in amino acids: CATSEPVRDEQFF. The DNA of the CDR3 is TGTGCCACCAGTGAGCCCGTGCGTGATGAGCAGTTCTTC.

CDR3 amino acids: CASSVGTTNTGELFF. For the CDR3, the DNA is TGTGCCAGCAGCGTGGGGACAACGAACACCGGGGAGCTGTTTTTT. The rearrangement links TRBV9 to TRBJ2-2; weak D call: TRBD1 (6 bases). V was shortened by 2 bases and J by 0 bases, with 8 bases between the two germline ends. CDR1 SGDLS and CDR2 YYNGEE come from the germline V gene. This CDR3 contains 15 residues.

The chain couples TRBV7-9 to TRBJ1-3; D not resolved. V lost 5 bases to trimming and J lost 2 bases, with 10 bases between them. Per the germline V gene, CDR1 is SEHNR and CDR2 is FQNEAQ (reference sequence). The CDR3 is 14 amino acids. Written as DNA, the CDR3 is TGTGCCAGCAGCCGGACCTCTCCTGGAAACACCATATATTTT. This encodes CASSRTSPGNTIYF.

The CDR3 loop is CASSYFGELFF. The CDR3 nucleotides read TGTGCCAGCAGTTACTTCGGGGAGCTGTTTTTT. This chain links TRBV6-2 or TRBV6-3 with TRBJ2-2, with D hard to call. This CDR3 is built from 11 residues. The germline V gene has CDR1 MNHEY and CDR2 SVGEGT. Trimming took 1 base from V and 7 from J, leaving 1 base between them.

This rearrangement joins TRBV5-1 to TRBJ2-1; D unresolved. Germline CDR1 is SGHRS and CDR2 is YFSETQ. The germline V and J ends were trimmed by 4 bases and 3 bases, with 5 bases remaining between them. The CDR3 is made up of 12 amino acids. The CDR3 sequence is CASSPNYNEQFF. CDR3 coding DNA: TGCGCCAGCAGCCCGAACTACAATGAGCAGTTCTTC.

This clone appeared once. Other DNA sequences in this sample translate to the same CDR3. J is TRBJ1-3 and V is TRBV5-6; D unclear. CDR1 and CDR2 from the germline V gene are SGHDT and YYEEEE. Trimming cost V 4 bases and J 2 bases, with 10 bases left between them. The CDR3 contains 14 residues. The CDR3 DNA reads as TGTGCCAGCAGCCTCCGAGGCCCTGGAAACACCATATATTTT. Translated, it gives CASSLRGPGNTIYF.